The rows below give T cell receptor beta chains drawn from one sample of a study of blood T cell repertoires in COVID-19. Repertoires were generated with immunoSEQ multiplex PCR, while TCRdb's copy carries only in-frame clones and drops some. The sample has about 140,000 clones, over 60% seen once. The sequenced sample consisted of peripheral blood. These receptors were obtained from a woman in her 50s with active or convalescent COVID-19. Each CDR3 is given with its conserved first and last residue. The order of the fields is D gene, J gene, clone size, V gene, CDR3 protein, CDR3 DNA. The D gene is left open where the match is weak. For some rows the clone size is stated as once, few or many, or as a class when expanded; others skip it.

TRBD1	TRBJ1-3	NA	TRBV19	CASSSQGDGNTIYF	TGTGCCAGTAGTTCACAGGGGGATGGAAACACCATATATTTT
NA	TRBJ2-7	NA	TRBV4-2	CASSQSQGLFDEQYF	TGTGCCAGCAGCCAATCACAGGGCCTCTTTGACGAGCAGTACTTC
TRBD1	TRBJ1-1	NA	TRBV6-5	CASNRDRPSTTEAFF	TGTGCCAGCAACCGGGACAGACCGTCTACCACTGAAGCTTTCTTT
NA	TRBJ2-7	few	TRBV10-1	CASSDRTYEQYF	TGCGCCAGCAGTGACAGAACCTACGAGCAGTACTTC
TRBD2	TRBJ2-7	NA	TRBV5-1	CASSPGTRYEQYF	TGCGCCAGCAGCCCCGGGACTAGATACGAGCAGTACTTC
TRBD1	TRBJ1-2	NA	TRBV19	CASSKGGSRYGYTF	TGTGCCAGTAGCAAAGGGGGCAGTCGCTATGGCTACACCTTC
NA	TRBJ2-3	few	TRBV30	CAVGGDTQYF	TGTGCAGTAGGAGGGGATACGCAGTATTTT
TRBD1	TRBJ1-1	NA	TRBV29-1	CSVVTGGMNTEAFF	TGCAGCGTTGTAACAGGGGGTATGAACACTGAAGCTTTCTTT
TRBD1	TRBJ1-6	NA	TRBV29-1	CSARQGYNSPLHF	TGCAGCGCGAGACAGGGGTATAATTCACCCCTCCACTTT
NA	TRBJ1-5	few	TRBV6-5	CASTRGIYQPQHF	TGTGCCAGCACGAGGGGGATATATCAGCCCCAGCATTTT
TRBD2	TRBJ2-7	NA	TRBV27	CASSLSFGTSGDPTYEQYF	TGTGCCAGCAGTTTGTCATTTGGGACTAGCGGAGACCCAACCTACGAGCAGTACTTC